The 22 T cell receptor beta chains below all came from one sample that was sequenced in a study of blood T cells in healthy people across ages. The use of a sample-barcoded 5' primer and a J-beta primer mix characterized a second PCR of roughly 7 to 12 cycles. A single record per CDR3 protein comes from TCRdb applying MiXCR to the 5' RACE reads. The sample carries about 830,000 distinct CDR3 sequences, 58% recorded once. The specimen was blood. Receptor source: a man younger than 45 in good health.

For the CDR3, the DNA is TGTGCCAGCACCACCAGACAGGGGCAGATACAAGAGACCCAGTACTTC. Amino acid sequence: CASTTRQGQIQETQYF. The chain recombines TRBV6-5 with TRBJ2-5; 8 bases fit TRBD1. CDR1 and CDR2 from the germline V gene are MNHEY and SVGAGI. CDR3 length: 16 residues. The V and J ends lost 7 bases and 2 bases, in that order; junction bases with no gene match: 12.

CDR3 nucleotides: TGTGCCAGCAGTTTACAAGGAGGTAGAGAGACCCAGTACTTC. Amino acids: CASSLQGGRETQYF. The chain has TRBV12-3 or TRBV12-4 and TRBJ2-5, with a weak D call TRBD2 (5 bases). Trimming left V 2 bases short and J 4 bases short, with 11 bases between. This CDR3 has 14 residues.

V and J are TRBV20-1 and TRBJ2-7; 11 bases are a match to TRBD2. With V trimmed by 3 bases and J by 0 bases, 16 bases remained unmatched. Germline-derived CDR1 and CDR2 are DFQATT and SNEGSKA (reference sequence). This CDR3 spans 19 amino acids. CDR3 loop: CSASAYVASGGKHSYEQYF. The CDR3 DNA follows: TGCAGTGCTAGCGCCTATGTGGCTAGCGGGGGGAAACACTCCTACGAGCAGTACTTC.

The chain's CDR3 is CASSAGIDQPQHF. The CDR3 nucleotides read TGTGCCAGCAGTGCAGGGATCGATCAGCCCCAGCATTTT. The chain recombines TRBV12-3 or TRBV12-4 with TRBJ1-5, with D maybe TRBD1 (5 bases). V was pared by 5 bases and J by 5 bases, with 10 bases between. The CDR3 is made up of 13 amino acids.

The rearrangement joins TRBV29-1 to TRBJ2-1; 10 bases fit TRBD2. This CDR3 is built from 15 residues. Germline CDR1 is SQVTM and CDR2 is ANQGSEA. Trimming removed 6 bases from V and 2 bases from J; junction bases left unmatched: 7. The CDR3 nucleotides are TGCAGCGTGTCAGCAGCGGGAGGGCCCTACAATGAGCAGTTCTTC. As protein: CSVSAAGGPYNEQFF.

This clonotype was counted between two and nine times. The rearrangement joins TRBV7-9 to TRBJ2-7; D is perhaps TRBD2 (5 bases). Matching the DNA end better, TRBJ2-5 makes the J call doubtful. The CDR3 spans 14 residues. Germline V gene data show CDR1 as SEHNR and CDR2 as FQNEAQ (reference sequence). CDR3 nucleotides: TGTGCCAGCTTGAGGGTCGGCTCCCGGGAGACCCAGTACTTC. Protein product: CASLRVGSRETQYF.

The chain carries TRBV20-1 and TRBJ2-3, with 8 bases aligning to TRBD1. This CDR3 has 12 residues. Germline CDR1 and CDR2: DFQATT and SNEGSKA (reference sequence). The V segment lost 5 bases and the J segment 4 bases; nucleotides outside the gene matches: 2. The CDR3 nucleotides read TGCAGTGCTCAGGGGGCCGCAGATACGCAGTATTTT. As protein: CSAQGAADTQYF.

The gene calls are TRBV5-1 and TRBJ2-5; 10 bases map to TRBD1. The J call is uncertain, as TRBJ2-7 better fits the DNA end. Per germline, CDR1 SGHRS and CDR2 YFSETQ. CDR3 length: 15 residues. CDR3 bases: TGCGCCAGCAGCGTGGCGGGACAGGGGTCGGGCGAGCAGTACTTC. It yields the protein CASSVAGQGSGEQYF.

This clonotype was detected a few times. The genes are TRBV20-1 and TRBJ2-7; maybe TRBD2 (5 bases). The J call may not be correct, given that the DNA end is closer to TRBJ2-5. CDR3 length equals 14 residues. Per the germline V gene, CDR1 is DFQATT and CDR2 is SNEGSKA (reference sequence). CDR3 DNA sequence: TGCAGTGCTAACCCCCCAGTTGACGGAGGGACCCAGTACTTC. Amino acids: CSANPPVDGGTQYF.

As regards this clonotype: A much larger clone sits a single nucleotide away, making a read error possible. J is TRBJ2-4 and V is TRBV20-1, with TRBD2 matching over 7 bases. This CDR3 is 15 amino acids long. Germline values: CDR1 DFQATT, CDR2 SNEGSKA (reference sequence). CDR3 sequence (DNA): TGCAGAGCTTTCCCCGCCGGAGCGGGAAAAAACATTCAGTACTTC. As protein: CRAFPAGAGKNIQYF.

This sequence joins TRBV7-6 and TRBJ2-5, with 11 bases matching TRBD2. The CDR3 sequence is 18 residues long. Germline V gene sequence: CDR1 SGHVS, CDR2 FNYEAQ. With 1 base clipped from V and 4 bases from J, the junction kept 11 bases outside the gene matches. The CDR3 DNA follows: TGTGCCAGCAGCTTAGTCCTACTAGCGGGAGTCATTCGAGAGACCCAGTACTTC. It specifies CASSLVLLAGVIRETQYF.

This clonotype was counted a single time. The chain couples TRBV28 to TRBJ2-3; D unclear. With 3 bases removed from V and 2 bases from J, the gap between germline ends came to 9 bases. The CDR3 has 14 amino acids. The V gene's germline CDR1 is MDHEN and CDR2 SYDVKM. This chain's CDR3 is CASSFGWATDTQYF. The CDR3 DNA is TGTGCCAGCAGTTTTGGGTGGGCCACAGATACGCAGTATTTT.

This chain uses TRBV12-3 or TRBV12-4 with TRBJ2-6, with D unresolved. This CDR3 comprises 16 residues. The V end was cut by 4 bases, the J end by 0 bases, with 10 bases between. CDR3 in amino acids: CASSSLPRSGANVLTF. Here the CDR3 DNA reads TGTGCCAGCAGTTCTCTCCCCCGCTCTGGGGCCAACGTCCTGACTTTC.

This clonotype has at least ten counts. The chain carries TRBV2 and TRBJ2-5, with D tentatively TRBD1 or TRBD2 (5 bases each). Germline V gene lookup returns CDR1 SNHLY and CDR2 FYNNEI. The CDR3 totals 12 residues. Trimming took off 6 bases at V and 4 bases at J, with 9 bases between the two ends. CDR3 amino acids: CASRGVSETQYF. In DNA, the CDR3 is TGTGCCAGCAGGGGGGTGTCAGAGACCCAGTACTTC. The variable domain in full, with the rest retrieved from reference TRBV2 and TRBJ2-5, is EPEVTQTPSHQVTQMGQEVILRCVPISNHLYFYWYRQILGQKVEFLVSFYNNEISEKSEIFDDQFSVERPDGSNFTLKIRSTKLEDSAMYFCASRGVSETQYFGPGTRLLVL.

The chain uses TRBV11-2 and TRBJ1-2, with D perhaps TRBD1 (5 bases). Germline values: CDR1 SGHAT, CDR2 FQNNGV. Between the trimmed V and J ends, which lost 6 bases and 7 bases, there was a span of 15 bases. The CDR3 has 13 amino acids. The CDR3 coding sequence is TGTGCCAGCAGGGTCGCAGGGAGCTTTGGCTACACCTTC. This gives the protein CASRVAGSFGYTF. The entire variable domain, with the rest obtained from reference TRBV11-2 and TRBJ1-2, is as follows: EAGVAQSPRYKIIEKRQSVAFWCNPISGHATLYWYQQILGQGPKLLIQFQNNGVVDDSQLPKDRFSAERLKGVDSTLKIQPAKLEDSAVYLCASRVAGSFGYTFGSGTRLTVV.

This chain links TRBV5-6 with TRBJ1-4, with a tentative D call TRBD1 (5 bases). The CDR3 consists of 15 residues. CDR1 and CDR2 (germline): SGHDT, YYEEEE. V lost 4 bases and J 13 bases, leaving 23 bases between the germline ends. The CDR3 DNA reads TGTGCCAGCAGCCCGATGCTCGCCCAAGGGGTGGGACTGTTTTTT. Residues: CASSPMLAQGVGLFF.

This clonotype was counted many times. J is TRBJ2-7 and V is TRBV7-2; 10 bases line up with TRBD1. The length of the CDR3 is 14 residues. J gave up 2 bases and V 6 bases, and 4 bases lay outside the gene matches. Germline V gene data show CDR1 as SGHTA and CDR2 as FQGNSA. CDR3 in DNA: TGTGCCAGCAGTTACGGGACAGGGGCCTACGAGCAGTACTTC. As protein: CASSYGTGAYEQYF.

The gene calls are TRBV7-2 and TRBJ2-1; no firm D call. Looked up from germline, CDR1 is SGHTA and CDR2 is FQGNSA. This CDR3 has 14 residues. Trimming took off 3 bases at V and 0 bases at J, with 6 bases between the two ends. The CDR3 here is CASSFPLSYNEQFF. Written as DNA, the CDR3 is TGTGCCAGCAGCTTCCCACTCTCCTACAATGAGCAGTTCTTC.

V usage is TRBV20-1 and J usage is TRBJ1-5; no reliable D call. Trimming took off 4 bases at V and 7 bases at J, with 14 bases between the two ends. Germline V gene lookup returns CDR1 DFQATT and CDR2 SNEGSKA (reference sequence). The CDR3 sequence is 13 residues long. CDR3 nucleotide sequence: TGCAGTGCTACCAATGACATTTCCCAGCCCCAGCATTTT. Its translation: CSATNDISQPQHF.

Points on this clonotype: Germline and junction disagree at one end, which may indicate a read error. The V gene is TRBV7-7, the J gene TRBJ2-5, with 13 bases lining up with TRBD2. The CDR3 totals 17 residues. The germline CDR1 and CDR2 sequences are SSHAT and FNYEAQ (reference sequence). Here the CDR3 reads CASSWTSGRSGQETQYF. Here the CDR3 DNA reads TGTGCTAGCAGTTGGACTAGCGGGAGAAGTGGGCAAGAGACCCAGTACTTC.

As concerns this clonotype: A much larger clone differs from this one at a single base, so this may be a read error. The chain links TRBV11-1 to TRBJ2-5, with 15 bases fitting TRBD2. Germline assignment: CDR1 SGHAT and CDR2 FQDESV (reference sequence). With V trimmed by 4 bases and J by 11 bases, 14 bases remained unmatched. The CDR3 runs 17 residues. The CDR3 sequence is CASSSLWTSGRGNEQYF. The CDR3 nucleotides are TGTGCCAGCAGCTCGCTATGGACTAGCGGGAGGGGCAATGAGCAGTACTTC.

This chain joins TRBV10-2 and TRBJ2-1, with TRBD2 matching over 8 bases. Germline V gives CDR1 WSHSY, CDR2 SAAADI. The V and J ends lost 8 bases and 9 bases, in that order; junction bases with no gene match: 6. This CDR3 has 12 residues. Written as DNA, the CDR3 is TGCGCCAGCGGCGCGGGGGGCCGTGAGCAGTTCTTC. It translates to CASGAGGREQFF.